This T cell receptor beta chain was captured in a study of cytomegalovirus exposure and HLA in healthy donors. Regarding the study as a whole: Rarity characterized most TCR sequences, yet some public TCRs appeared in many donors. Associated with cytomegalovirus, according to the listing, were 170 or so TCR beta chains.

V lost 5 bases and J 9 bases, leaving 20 bases between the germline ends. CDR1 and CDR2 (germline): LNHDA, SQIVND (reference sequence). The CDR3 has 15 residues. Details on this clone: What it binds is not known.

Repertoires were generated with immunoSEQ multiplex PCR, while TCRdb's copy carries only in-frame clones and drops some. The sample records about 160,000 clones, around 96% being singletons. The origin of this receptor is a woman younger than 35 in good health and CMV-seronegative. The sequenced sample was PBMCs. V usage is TRBV19 and J usage is TRBJ1-5; no clear D gene. CDR3 in DNA: TGTGCCAGTAGTCCCCGGACGGACTGGGATACGCCCCAGCATTTT. Protein sequence: CASSPRTDWDTPQHF. Drawing the rest from reference TRBV19 and TRBJ1-5, the complete variable domain is DGGITQSPKYLFRKEGQNVTLSCEQNLNHDAMYWYRQDPGQGLRLIYYSQIVNDFQKGDIAEGYSVSREKKESFPLTVTSAQKNPTAFYLCASSPRTDWDTPQHFGDGTRLSIL.